This T cell receptor (beta chain) was recorded in a study of cytomegalovirus exposure and HLA in healthy donors. Whole-study results and caveats: Some TCR beta chains (approximately 180 of them) were listed as cytomegalovirus-associated. Based on reports, TCR beta sequences accurately predicted HLA-A and HLA-B alleles for most subjects.

The primer mix had 60 Vbeta and 13 Jbeta primers. The protocol was immunoSEQ multiplex PCR, while the TCRdb copy is restricted to in-frame clones and leaves out a portion. Of about 77,000 clones listed, roughly 78% are singletons. Comments on this clone: The antigen is undetermined.

CDR3 length equals 14 residues. V was trimmed by 2 bases and J by 7 bases, leaving 12 bases between them. The germline V gene has CDR1 SGHTA and CDR2 FQGTGA. Material: PBMCs. This sequence joins TRBV7-3 and TRBJ2-1; weak D call: TRBD2 (6 bases). This clonotype was sampled from a man aged 40-55 years in good health and CMV-seronegative. The DNA for the CDR3 is TGTGCCAGCAGCTTAGCGGGACCCCAGAATGAGCAGTTCTTC. This sequence encodes CASSLAGPQNEQFF.